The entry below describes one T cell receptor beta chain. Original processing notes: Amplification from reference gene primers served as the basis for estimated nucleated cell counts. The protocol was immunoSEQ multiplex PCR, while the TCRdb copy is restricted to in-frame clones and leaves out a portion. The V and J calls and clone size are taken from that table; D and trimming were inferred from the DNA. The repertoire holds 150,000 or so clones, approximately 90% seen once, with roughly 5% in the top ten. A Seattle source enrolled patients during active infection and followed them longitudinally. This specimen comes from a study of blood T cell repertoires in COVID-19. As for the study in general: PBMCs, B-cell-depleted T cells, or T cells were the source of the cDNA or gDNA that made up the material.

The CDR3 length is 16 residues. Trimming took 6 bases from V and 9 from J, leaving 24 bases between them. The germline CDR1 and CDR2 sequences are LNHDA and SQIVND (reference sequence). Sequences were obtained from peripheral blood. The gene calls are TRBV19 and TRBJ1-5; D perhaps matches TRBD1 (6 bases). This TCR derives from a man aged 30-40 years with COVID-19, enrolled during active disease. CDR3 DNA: TGTGCCAGTAGCCAGAGGTCGGCAGGGACATTACGGCCCCAGCATTTT. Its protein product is CASSQRSAGTLRPQHF.